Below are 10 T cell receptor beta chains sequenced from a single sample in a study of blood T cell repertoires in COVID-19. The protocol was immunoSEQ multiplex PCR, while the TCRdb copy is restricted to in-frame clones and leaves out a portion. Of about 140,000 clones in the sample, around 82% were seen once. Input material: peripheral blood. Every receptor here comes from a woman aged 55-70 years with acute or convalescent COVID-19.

DNA of the CDR3: TGTGCCAGCAGTTTAAATCGTTATCAGCCCCAGCATTTT. Translated, it gives CASSLNRYQPQHF. The J gene is TRBJ1-5, the V gene TRBV27; D call uncertain. The V gene lost 2 bases and the J gene lost 5 bases, with 7 bases spanning the gap. CDR1 is MNHEY and CDR2 is SMNVEV in the germline V gene (reference sequence). The CDR3 consists of 13 residues.

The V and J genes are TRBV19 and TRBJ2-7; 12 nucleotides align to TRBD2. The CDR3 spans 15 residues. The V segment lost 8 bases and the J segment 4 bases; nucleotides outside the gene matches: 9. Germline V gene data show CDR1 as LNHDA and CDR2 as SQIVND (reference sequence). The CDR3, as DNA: TGTGCCAGTCAAGGGACTAGCGGGCCTCTTTACGAGCAGTACTTC. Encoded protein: CASQGTSGPLYEQYF.

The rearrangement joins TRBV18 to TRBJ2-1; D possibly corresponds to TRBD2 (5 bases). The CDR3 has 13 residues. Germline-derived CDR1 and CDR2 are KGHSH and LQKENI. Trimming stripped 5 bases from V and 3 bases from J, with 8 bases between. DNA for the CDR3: TGTGCCAGCTCAAGTGGGAGCTACAATGAGCAGTTCTTC. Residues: CASSSGSYNEQFF. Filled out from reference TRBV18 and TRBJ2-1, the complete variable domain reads NAGVMQNPRHLVRRRGQEARLRCSPMKGHSHVYWYRQLPEEGLKFMVYLQKENIIDESGMPKERFSAEFPKEGPSILRIQQVVRGDSAAYFCASSSGSYNEQFFGPGTRLTVL.

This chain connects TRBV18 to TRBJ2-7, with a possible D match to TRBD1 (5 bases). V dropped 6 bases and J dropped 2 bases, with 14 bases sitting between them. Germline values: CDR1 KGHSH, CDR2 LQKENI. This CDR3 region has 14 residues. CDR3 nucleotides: TGTGCCAGCTCCTCCTCGACAGTAACCTACGAGCAGTACTTC. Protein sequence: CASSSSTVTYEQYF.

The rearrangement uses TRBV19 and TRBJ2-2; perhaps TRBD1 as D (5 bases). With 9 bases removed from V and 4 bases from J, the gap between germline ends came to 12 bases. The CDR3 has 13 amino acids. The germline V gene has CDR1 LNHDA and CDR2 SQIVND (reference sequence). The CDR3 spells CASSGRGTGELFF. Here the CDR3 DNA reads TGTGCCAGCTCAGGGCGTGGCACCGGGGAGCTGTTTTTT.

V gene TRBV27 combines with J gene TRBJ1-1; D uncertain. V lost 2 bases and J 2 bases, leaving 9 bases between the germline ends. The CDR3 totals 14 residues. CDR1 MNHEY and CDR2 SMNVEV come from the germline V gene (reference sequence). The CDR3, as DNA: TGTGCCAGCAGTTTAAGGCAGGCCAACACTGAAGCTTTCTTT. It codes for CASSLRQANTEAFF.

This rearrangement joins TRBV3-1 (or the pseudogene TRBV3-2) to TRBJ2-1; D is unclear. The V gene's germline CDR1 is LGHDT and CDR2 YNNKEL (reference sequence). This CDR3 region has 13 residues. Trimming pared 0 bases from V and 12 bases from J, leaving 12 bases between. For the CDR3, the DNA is TGTGCCAGCAGCCAAGATCGTACCGGTGTGCAGTTCTTC. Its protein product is CASSQDRTGVQFF.

This chain's CDR3 is CASRRRGQGYNSPLHF. Here the CDR3 DNA reads TGTGCCAGTAGACGCAGGGGACAGGGGTATAATTCACCCCTCCACTTT. The chain employs TRBV19 and TRBJ1-6; 10 bases are shared with TRBD1. J lost 4 bases, V lost 6 bases, and 6 bases had no gene match. The length of the CDR3 is 16 residues. Per germline, CDR1 LNHDA and CDR2 SQIVND (reference sequence).

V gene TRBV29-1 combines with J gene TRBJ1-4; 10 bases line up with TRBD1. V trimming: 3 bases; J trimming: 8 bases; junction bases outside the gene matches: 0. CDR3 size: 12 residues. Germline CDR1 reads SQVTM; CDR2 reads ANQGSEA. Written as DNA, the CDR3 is TGCAGCGTTGAGACAGGGGGCGAAAAACTGTTTTTT. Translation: CSVETGGEKLFF.

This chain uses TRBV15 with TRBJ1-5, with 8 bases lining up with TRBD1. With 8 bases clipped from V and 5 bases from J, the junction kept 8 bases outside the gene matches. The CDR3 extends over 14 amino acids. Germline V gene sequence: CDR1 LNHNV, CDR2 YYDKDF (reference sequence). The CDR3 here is CATSRTGWDQPQHF. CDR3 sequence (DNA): TGTGCCACCTCCAGGACAGGGTGGGATCAGCCCCAGCATTTT.